This T cell receptor beta chain was captured by sequencing in a study of T cell responses to AZD1222 COVID-19 vaccine. The overall study: Pooled together were second doses at about 4 or about 12 weeks.

This clone was counted between two and nine times. Its specificity is unknown. TCRdb's copy holds only in-frame clones and misses some; the assay was immunoSEQ multiplex PCR. The sample contains 200,000 or so clones, more than 80% of which appear only once. General observations from the study: The peak T cell response came first, and repertoires were sampled only after it. Clonal diversity was possibly underestimated; the donors were predominantly white British and more often female.

CDR1 is LNHDA, CDR2 SQIVND, per germline (reference sequence). The CDR3 spans 13 residues. V shed 9 bases and J shed 4 bases, with 16 bases lying between them. The clonotype originates from an adult in good health. Sequenced here: peripheral blood, sampled on day 0 of AZD1222 vaccination. V gene TRBV19 combines with J gene TRBJ2-7; maybe TRBD1 (5 bases). The CDR3 DNA follows: TGTGCCAGCAAAGACAGTTCAAGTTACGAGCAGTACTTC. Residues: CASKDSSSYEQYF.